This T cell receptor (beta chain) was profiled in a study of control samples from healthy donors and cancer patients (dated by TCRdb to 2020 to 2022). Library creation used the immunoSEQ multiplex PCR assay. The table comes from immuneACCESS by way of TCRdb, which keeps in-frame sequences with V and J called. Part of the clones is missing from these tables; in studies checked, under half for an unresolved V gene and the rest for unknown reasons. The sample has 400,000 to 500,000 clones on record, around 90% of them singletons. The ten largest account for 5% to 8% of the sample. The CDR3 goes from the cysteine to the phenylalanine over 16 residues. Only the CDR3 portion is preserved as DNA: 48 bases, with reading frame beginning at the first base. V is clipped by 0 bases and J by 6 bases, and the sequence between their germline boundaries is 14 bases long. The germline V gene provides CDR1 SGHNT and CDR2 YENEEA.

As concerns this clone: Its target antigen remains unknown. No much larger clone exists at a distance of one base, and base qualities are not known.

The rearrangement combines TRBV11-3 with TRBJ2-2; tentative D gene TRBD2, with 5 bases matching. This TCR was sampled from a man in his forties or fifties with head and neck cancer. The sequenced sample consisted of PBMCs. The DNA sequence follows: TGTGCCAGCAGCTTAGATACCGGCCCGAGGGCCGGGGAGCTGTTTTTT. It specifies CASSLDTGPRAGELFF.